This is a list of T cell receptor beta chains from one sample in a study of blood T cell repertoires in COVID-19. Only in-frame clones appear in the TCRdb table, and some are missing; sequencing was by immunoSEQ multiplex PCR. This sample has 90,000 to 150,000 clones, with 75% to 90% found just once. The specimen sequenced was peripheral blood. The receptor set was obtained from a human donor in a cohort sampled during active COVID-19. Each CDR3 is given with its conserved first and last residue. The order of the fields is D gene, J gene, clone size, V gene, CDR3 DNA, CDR3 protein. The D gene is left open where the match is weak. Some rows have no size entry. The others give once, few or many, or a class for an expanded clone.

D gene: .; J gene: TRBJ1-5; clone size: .; V gene: TRBV6-5; CDR3 DNA: TGTGCCAGTGTGGCAGTGGTCCGCAATCAGCCCCAGCATTTT; CDR3 protein: CASVAVVRNQPQHF
D gene: TRBD1; J gene: TRBJ2-7; clone size: .; V gene: TRBV7-2; CDR3 DNA: TGTGCCAGCAGCTTCCAATCGGGACAGGGAATCCACGAGCAGTACTTC; CDR3 protein: CASSFQSGQGIHEQYF
D gene: TRBD1; J gene: TRBJ2-1; clone size: .; V gene: TRBV9; CDR3 DNA: TGTGCCAGCAGCGTGGACAGGAGCTCCTACAATGAGCAGTTCTTC; CDR3 protein: CASSVDRSSYNEQFF
D gene: .; J gene: TRBJ1-1; clone size: .; V gene: TRBV10-2; CDR3 DNA: TGCGCCAGCAGGGATCAGACAGGCCGGATGCATGAAGCTTTCTTT; CDR3 protein: CASRDQTGRMHEAFF
D gene: .; J gene: TRBJ1-1; clone size: .; V gene: TRBV5-1; CDR3 DNA: TGCGCCAGCAGCTTTACGCAGGGGATTGAAGCTTTCTTT; CDR3 protein: CASSFTQGIEAFF
D gene: .; J gene: TRBJ2-3; clone size: once; V gene: TRBV2; CDR3 DNA: TGTGCCACCGGCCAGTCTGGGGGCCCAGATACGCAGTATTTT; CDR3 protein: CATGQSGGPDTQYF
D gene: TRBD2; J gene: TRBJ2-7; clone size: .; V gene: TRBV5-1; CDR3 DNA: TGCGCCAGCAGCTCACAGCGGGGTACTACCTACGAGCAGTACTTC; CDR3 protein: CASSSQRGTTYEQYF
D gene: .; J gene: TRBJ1-5; clone size: .; V gene: TRBV3-1/TRBV3-2; CDR3 DNA: TGTGCCAGCAGCCAGAACAGGGTAAATCAGCCCCAGCATTTT; CDR3 protein: CASSQNRVNQPQHF
D gene: .; J gene: TRBJ2-3; clone size: .; V gene: TRBV16; CDR3 DNA: TGTGCCAGCAGCCGGGACTCTCCCTCACAAGGAGCGCAGTATTTT; CDR3 protein: CASSRDSPSQGAQYF
D gene: .; J gene: TRBJ1-4; clone size: .; V gene: TRBV10-2; CDR3 DNA: TGCGCCAGCAACGAGGCGGAGAATGAAAAACTGTTTTTT; CDR3 protein: CASNEAENEKLFF
D gene: .; J gene: TRBJ2-1; clone size: .; V gene: TRBV19; CDR3 DNA: TGTGCCAGTAGTAGACAACTAGGCAATGAGCAGTTCTTC; CDR3 protein: CASSRQLGNEQFF
D gene: .; J gene: TRBJ1-5; clone size: .; V gene: TRBV7-2; CDR3 DNA: TGTGCCAGCAGCTTCGACCCCGGGGGGCAGCCCCAGCATTTT; CDR3 protein: CASSFDPGGQPQHF
D gene: .; J gene: TRBJ2-1; clone size: .; V gene: TRBV6-5; CDR3 DNA: TGTGCCAGCAGTTACGGCGGGACTAATGAGCAGTTCTTC; CDR3 protein: CASSYGGTNEQFF
D gene: TRBD2; J gene: TRBJ2-2; clone size: .; V gene: TRBV24-1; CDR3 DNA: TGTGCCACCAGTGAAGCGGGACGGACGAACACCGGGGAGCTGTTTTTT; CDR3 protein: CATSEAGRTNTGELFF
D gene: TRBD1; J gene: TRBJ2-5; clone size: .; V gene: TRBV6-5; CDR3 DNA: TGTGCCAGCAGTTACGAGGGGACAGGCATCCCAGAGACCCAGTACTTC; CDR3 protein: CASSYEGTGIPETQYF